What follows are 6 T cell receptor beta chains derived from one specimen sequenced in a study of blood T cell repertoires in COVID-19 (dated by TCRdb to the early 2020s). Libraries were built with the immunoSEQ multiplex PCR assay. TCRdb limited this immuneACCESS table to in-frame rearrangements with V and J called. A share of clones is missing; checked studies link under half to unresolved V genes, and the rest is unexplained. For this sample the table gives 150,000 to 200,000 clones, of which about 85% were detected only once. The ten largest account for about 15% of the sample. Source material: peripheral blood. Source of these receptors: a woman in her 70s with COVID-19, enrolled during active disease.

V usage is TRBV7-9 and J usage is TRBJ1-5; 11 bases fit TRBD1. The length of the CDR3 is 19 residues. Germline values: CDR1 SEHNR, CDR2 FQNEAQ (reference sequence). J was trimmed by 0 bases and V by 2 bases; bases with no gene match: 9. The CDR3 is CASSLQGTGGIYSNQPQHF. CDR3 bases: TGTGCCAGCAGCTTACAGGGGACAGGGGGGATTTATAGCAATCAGCCCCAGCATTTT.

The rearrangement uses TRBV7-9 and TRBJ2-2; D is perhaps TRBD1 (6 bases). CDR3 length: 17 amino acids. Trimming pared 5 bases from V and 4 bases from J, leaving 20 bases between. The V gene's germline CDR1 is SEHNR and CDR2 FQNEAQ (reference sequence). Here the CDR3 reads CASSGNAGVQGTGELFF. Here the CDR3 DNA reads TGTGCCAGCAGCGGAAACGCAGGGGTCCAGGGCACCGGGGAGCTGTTTTTT.

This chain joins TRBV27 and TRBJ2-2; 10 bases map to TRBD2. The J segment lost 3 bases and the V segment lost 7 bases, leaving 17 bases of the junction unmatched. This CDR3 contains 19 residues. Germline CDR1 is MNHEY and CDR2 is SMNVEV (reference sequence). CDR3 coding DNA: TGTGCCAGCAAGAGAGGGGGGCTAGCGGGAGATCTCCACACCGGGGAGCTGTTTTTT. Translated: CASKRGGLAGDLHTGELFF.

CDR3 coding DNA: TGTGCCAGTAGCCGAAAACAGGGAGGGAGCTCCTACAATGAGCAGTTCTTC. Protein product: CASSRKQGGSSYNEQFF. The chain links TRBV19 to TRBJ2-1; perhaps TRBD2 as D (7 bases). Trimming took 6 bases from V and 0 from J, leaving 18 bases between them. The V gene's germline CDR1 is LNHDA and CDR2 SQIVND (reference sequence). This CDR3 region has 17 residues. The variable domain in full, with the rest retrieved from reference TRBV19 and TRBJ2-1, is DGGITQSPKYLFRKEGQNVTLSCEQNLNHDAMYWYRQDPGQGLRLIYYSQIVNDFQKGDIAEGYSVSREKKESFPLTVTSAQKNPTAFYLCASSRKQGGSSYNEQFFGPGTRLTVL.

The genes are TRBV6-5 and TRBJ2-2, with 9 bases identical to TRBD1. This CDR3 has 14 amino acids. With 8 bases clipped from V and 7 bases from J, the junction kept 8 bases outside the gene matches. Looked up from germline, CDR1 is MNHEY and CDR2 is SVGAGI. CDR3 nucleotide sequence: TGTGCCAGCTTTACAGGGGGCTGGAGCGGGGAGCTGTTTTTT. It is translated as CASFTGGWSGELFF.

CDR3 nucleotides: TGTGCCAGCAGAGCTCTAGCGGGAGTGGCCGGGGAGCTGTTTTTT. Translating it yields CASRALAGVAGELFF. The rearrangement uses TRBV6-5 and TRBJ2-2, with 10 bases matching TRBD2. The germline V gene has CDR1 MNHEY and CDR2 SVGAGI. This CDR3 has 15 amino acids. The junction had 7 bases not matched to a gene; V was cut back by 6 bases and J by 6 bases.